The following is a TCR beta chain sequence with its context. Construction of the TCRbeta library involved unique molecular identifiers. Via MiXCR, TCRdb re-called the PCR reads, giving one row per CDR3 protein. The sample records a few hundred thousand distinct CDR3 sequences, about 8.8% being singletons. The data derive from a study of T-cell reconstitution after alpha-beta-depleted transplantation in children. Trimming shortened V by 4 bases and J by 1 base, and 22 bases separated the two germline ends. Germline CDR1 is KGHSH and CDR2 is LQKENI. This CDR3 spans 18 amino acids. The clonotype was recovered from a human donor who donated a stem cell graft to a child with SCID. The sequenced sample was PBMCs from the stem cell graft donor, obtained from the stem cell graft. V usage is TRBV18 and J usage is TRBJ1-1; D remains ambiguous. CDR3 amino acids: CASSLRTDFTVANTEAFF. The CDR3 DNA reads TGTGCCAGCTCACTTCGGACCGACTTCACAGTTGCGAACACTGAAGCTTTCTTT.